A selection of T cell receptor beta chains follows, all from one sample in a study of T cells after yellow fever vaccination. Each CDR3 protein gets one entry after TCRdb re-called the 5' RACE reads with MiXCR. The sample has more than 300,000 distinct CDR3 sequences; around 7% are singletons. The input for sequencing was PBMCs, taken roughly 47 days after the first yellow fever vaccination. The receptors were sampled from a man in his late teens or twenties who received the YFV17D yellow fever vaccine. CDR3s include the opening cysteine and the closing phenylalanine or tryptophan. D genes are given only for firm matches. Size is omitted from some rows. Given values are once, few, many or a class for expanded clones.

cdr3_nt: TGCGCCAGCAGCCAGCGACGGGACATGGCCAACGTCCTGACTTTC; cdr3_aa: CASSQRRDMANVLTF; v_call: TRBV4-3; j_call: TRBJ2-6; clone_size: many; d_call: NA
cdr3_nt: TGCGCCAGCAGCTTCGGACATCGCAACTACGAGCAGTACTTC; cdr3_aa: CASSFGHRNYEQYF; v_call: TRBV5-1; j_call: TRBJ2-7; clone_size: NA; d_call: NA
cdr3_nt: TGTGCCAGCAGCCAAGACTGGTATAGCAATCAGCCCCAGCATTTT; cdr3_aa: CASSQDWYSNQPQHF; v_call: TRBV4-2; j_call: TRBJ1-5; clone_size: few; d_call: NA
cdr3_nt: TGTGCCAGCAGCCAGTTCTATGGCTACACCTTC; cdr3_aa: CASSQFYGYTF; v_call: TRBV3-1; j_call: TRBJ1-2; clone_size: NA; d_call: NA
cdr3_nt: TGTGCCAGCAGTTACTCGACTCAGCCCCAGCATTTT; cdr3_aa: CASSYSTQPQHF; v_call: TRBV6-2/TRBV6-3; j_call: TRBJ1-5; clone_size: few; d_call: NA
cdr3_nt: TGTGCCAGCAGCTCCGGACACCAAGAGACCCAGTACTTC; cdr3_aa: CASSSGHQETQYF; v_call: TRBV7-7; j_call: TRBJ2-5; clone_size: NA; d_call: NA
cdr3_nt: TGTGCCAGCAGTTTTTCCCTCGTGACTAGCGGGGGGGCCAATGAGCAGTTCTTC; cdr3_aa: CASSFSLVTSGGANEQFF; v_call: TRBV6-5; j_call: TRBJ2-1; clone_size: NA; d_call: TRBD2
cdr3_nt: TGTGCCAGCAGCACCAGGGGTAACCAGCCCCAGCATTTT; cdr3_aa: CASSTRGNQPQHF; v_call: TRBV7-2; j_call: TRBJ1-5; clone_size: many; d_call: NA
cdr3_nt: TGTGCCAGCAGCCAAGATCGTAGGGGGTTTACAGATACGCAGTATTTT; cdr3_aa: CASSQDRRGFTDTQYF; v_call: TRBV3-1; j_call: TRBJ2-3; clone_size: few; d_call: NA
cdr3_nt: TGTGCCAGCGGACAGGGGGAGACAGATACGCAGTATTTT; cdr3_aa: CASGQGETDTQYF; v_call: TRBV7-8; j_call: TRBJ2-3; clone_size: NA; d_call: TRBD1
cdr3_nt: TGCGCCAGCAGCCAACCGCGGCGGGGAAACAATGAGCAGTTCTTC; cdr3_aa: CASSQPRRGNNEQFF; v_call: TRBV4-1; j_call: TRBJ2-1; clone_size: NA; d_call: NA
cdr3_nt: TGTGCCAGCAGCTTACGGCGGGAAGGATCCTACGAGCAGTACTTC; cdr3_aa: CASSLRREGSYEQYF; v_call: TRBV7-8; j_call: TRBJ2-7; clone_size: NA; d_call: NA
cdr3_nt: TGTGCCAGCAGCTTTCGACACCGGGACTACGTATTGAACACCGGGGAGCTGTTTTTT; cdr3_aa: CASSFRHRDYVLNTGELFF; v_call: TRBV11-2; j_call: TRBJ2-2; clone_size: NA; d_call: TRBD2
cdr3_nt: TGTGCCAGCTCAAATCAGGCTCAAGAGACCCAGTACTTC; cdr3_aa: CASSNQAQETQYF; v_call: TRBV18; j_call: TRBJ2-5; clone_size: NA; d_call: NA
cdr3_nt: TGTGCCAGCAGTTACTCGAGAGGGGGCGCGGTTGAAGCTTTCTTT; cdr3_aa: CASSYSRGGAVEAFF; v_call: TRBV6-5; j_call: TRBJ1-1; clone_size: few; d_call: TRBD1
cdr3_nt: TGCGCCAGCAGCTACGGAGAGAGGTACACTGAAGCTTTCTTT; cdr3_aa: CASSYGERYTEAFF; v_call: TRBV5-1; j_call: TRBJ1-1; clone_size: NA; d_call: NA
cdr3_nt: TGCAGCGTTGGCCTAGCGGGGGCCTTCACAGGTACGCAGTATTTT; cdr3_aa: CSVGLAGAFTGTQYF; v_call: TRBV29-1; j_call: TRBJ2-3; clone_size: NA; d_call: TRBD2
cdr3_nt: TGTGCCAGCAGCGACGGCCGGGAAAATGGCTACACCTTC; cdr3_aa: CASSDGRENGYTF; v_call: TRBV7-3; j_call: TRBJ1-2; clone_size: NA; d_call: NA
cdr3_nt: TGTGCCACCAGTATGACGACACCCTACGAGCAGTACTTC; cdr3_aa: CATSMTTPYEQYF; v_call: TRBV12-3/TRBV12-4; j_call: TRBJ2-7; clone_size: NA; d_call: NA
cdr3_nt: TGTGCCAGCAGTTACGAGCGGGGATACGAGCAGTACTTC; cdr3_aa: CASSYERGYEQYF; v_call: TRBV6-5; j_call: TRBJ2-7; clone_size: NA; d_call: TRBD2
cdr3_nt: TGTGCCAGCAGCCTAAGTAACTATCAGCCCCAGCATTTT; cdr3_aa: CASSLSNYQPQHF; v_call: TRBV3-1; j_call: TRBJ1-5; clone_size: few; d_call: NA
cdr3_nt: TGTGCCAGCAGGGCTGGGACTAGCGGGTCGTACCAAGAGACCCAGTACTTC; cdr3_aa: CASRAGTSGSYQETQYF; v_call: TRBV5-4; j_call: TRBJ2-5; clone_size: NA; d_call: TRBD2
cdr3_nt: TGTGCCAGCACTGTCCAGGGGAACACCGGGGAGCTGTTTTTT; cdr3_aa: CASTVQGNTGELFF; v_call: TRBV7-3; j_call: TRBJ2-2; clone_size: few; d_call: NA
cdr3_nt: TGTGCCAGCAGCCAAGATGCTTTCCAGGGGGTACCAGATACGCAGTATTTT; cdr3_aa: CASSQDAFQGVPDTQYF; v_call: TRBV4-2; j_call: TRBJ2-3; clone_size: NA; d_call: TRBD1
cdr3_nt: TGTGCCAGCTCACCCGAGGGGGCTCCGCGTCAGCCCCAGCATTTT; cdr3_aa: CASSPEGAPRQPQHF; v_call: TRBV18; j_call: TRBJ1-5; clone_size: few; d_call: TRBD1
cdr3_nt: TGTGCCAGCAGTACGGTGCGCGGGGAGCTGTTTTTT; cdr3_aa: CASSTVRGELFF; v_call: TRBV27; j_call: TRBJ2-2; clone_size: few; d_call: NA
cdr3_nt: TGTGCCAGCAGCTCCCGAAGTGGGTACACTGAAGCTTTCTTT; cdr3_aa: CASSSRSGYTEAFF; v_call: TRBV7-2; j_call: TRBJ1-1; clone_size: NA; d_call: NA
cdr3_nt: TGTGCCAGCAGTTTACAGGGGGGCACCGGGGAGCTGTTTTTT; cdr3_aa: CASSLQGGTGELFF; v_call: TRBV12-3/TRBV12-4; j_call: TRBJ2-2; clone_size: many; d_call: NA
cdr3_nt: TGTGCCAGCAGTTACGAAACAGGGGGCGCTTATCGTAATGAGCAGTTCTTC; cdr3_aa: CASSYETGGAYRNEQFF; v_call: TRBV6-2/TRBV6-3; j_call: TRBJ2-1; clone_size: few; d_call: TRBD1
cdr3_nt: TGTGCCAGCAGTCCGCTAGCGGGTCCCTCGGCGGCCCAGTACTTC; cdr3_aa: CASSPLAGPSAAQYF; v_call: TRBV12-3/TRBV12-4; j_call: TRBJ2-5; clone_size: NA; d_call: TRBD2
cdr3_nt: TGCAGCGTTGATCTAGCGGCCTACAATGAGCAGTTCTTC; cdr3_aa: CSVDLAAYNEQFF; v_call: TRBV29-1; j_call: TRBJ2-1; clone_size: many; d_call: TRBD2
cdr3_nt: TGTGCCAGCAGATACCTAGCGGAGGGGGGGCACAATGAGCAGTTCTTC; cdr3_aa: CASRYLAEGGHNEQFF; v_call: TRBV6-2/TRBV6-3; j_call: TRBJ2-1; clone_size: medium-sized; d_call: NA
cdr3_nt: TGTGCCAGTTCCCAGGAGTCGGGCTCACCCCTCCACTTT; cdr3_aa: CASSQESGSPLHF; v_call: TRBV2; j_call: TRBJ1-6; clone_size: few; d_call: NA
cdr3_nt: TGTGCCAGCAGTTTAGGCCCGGCTCCAGGACAGGGAGCGGGCTACACCTTC; cdr3_aa: CASSLGPAPGQGAGYTF; v_call: TRBV12-3/TRBV12-4; j_call: TRBJ1-2; clone_size: NA; d_call: TRBD1
cdr3_nt: TGCAGTGCTAGAGATGACAGCGGGGGGCACAATGAGCAGTTCTTC; cdr3_aa: CSARDDSGGHNEQFF; v_call: TRBV20-1; j_call: TRBJ2-1; clone_size: NA; d_call: TRBD2
cdr3_nt: TGTGCCACCAGTGTGAACACTGAAGCTTTCTTT; cdr3_aa: CATSVNTEAFF; v_call: TRBV15; j_call: TRBJ1-1; clone_size: many; d_call: NA
cdr3_nt: TGCGCCAGCAGCCCGACTGACAGGTACCTTTTCACAGATACGCAGTATTTT; cdr3_aa: CASSPTDRYLFTDTQYF; v_call: TRBV5-1; j_call: TRBJ2-3; clone_size: NA; d_call: NA
cdr3_nt: TGCAGCGTTGAACGGGGTTGGCGATCGCGGGAGACCCAGTACTTC; cdr3_aa: CSVERGWRSRETQYF; v_call: TRBV29-1; j_call: TRBJ2-5; clone_size: many; d_call: NA
cdr3_nt: TGCGCCAGCAGCACTCAGGGGGCGCAAAGCTATGGCTACACCTTC; cdr3_aa: CASSTQGAQSYGYTF; v_call: TRBV5-1; j_call: TRBJ1-2; clone_size: NA; d_call: TRBD1
cdr3_nt: TGTGCCAGCAGCGCAGGACAGGGAACAAATACGAACTCTGGAAACACCATATATTTT; cdr3_aa: CASSAGQGTNTNSGNTIYF; v_call: TRBV9; j_call: TRBJ1-3; clone_size: few; d_call: TRBD1
cdr3_nt: TGCGCCAGCAGCGACGGGACAGGGAGTATCTACGAGCAGTACTTC; cdr3_aa: CASSDGTGSIYEQYF; v_call: TRBV5-1; j_call: TRBJ2-7; clone_size: few; d_call: TRBD1
cdr3_nt: TGTGCCAGCGGAGGGGAACGGTCCTATAATTCACCCCTCCACTTT; cdr3_aa: CASGGERSYNSPLHF; v_call: TRBV9; j_call: TRBJ1-6; clone_size: few; d_call: NA
cdr3_nt: TGCAGCGTTTCTAGGGGGAGGTCCTACGAGCAGTACTTC; cdr3_aa: CSVSRGRSYEQYF; v_call: TRBV29-1; j_call: TRBJ2-7; clone_size: NA; d_call: NA
cdr3_nt: TGTGCCAGCTCACCATTGGGACAGGGGCCCACTGAAGCTTTCTTT; cdr3_aa: CASSPLGQGPTEAFF; v_call: TRBV18; j_call: TRBJ1-1; clone_size: few; d_call: TRBD1
cdr3_nt: TGCAGCGTTCAGCGAGGAACCTACGAGCAGTACTTC; cdr3_aa: CSVQRGTYEQYF; v_call: TRBV29-1; j_call: TRBJ2-7; clone_size: few; d_call: NA
cdr3_nt: TGTGCCAGCAGGGCCGGTAGCAATCAGCCCCAGCATTTT; cdr3_aa: CASRAGSNQPQHF; v_call: TRBV6-1; j_call: TRBJ1-5; clone_size: few; d_call: NA
cdr3_nt: TGTGCCAGCAGTGAATCCACAGATACGCAGTATTTT; cdr3_aa: CASSESTDTQYF; v_call: TRBV25-1; j_call: TRBJ2-3; clone_size: many; d_call: NA
cdr3_nt: TGTGCCAGCAGGTTACAGGGAGGGGATGGCTACACCTTC; cdr3_aa: CASRLQGGDGYTF; v_call: TRBV6-5; j_call: TRBJ1-2; clone_size: NA; d_call: NA
cdr3_nt: TGTGCCAGCAGACGCGGCGGAGCCCTGGTGGATACGCAGTATTTT; cdr3_aa: CASRRGGALVDTQYF; v_call: TRBV6-1; j_call: TRBJ2-3; clone_size: many; d_call: NA
cdr3_nt: TGCGCCAGCAGCCAAGATCTAATCCAGTACACCTTC; cdr3_aa: CASSQDLIQYTF; v_call: TRBV4-1; j_call: TRBJ1-2; clone_size: few; d_call: NA
cdr3_nt: TGCAGCGTTGGAACCCCCGGTGGGGGCTACACCTTC; cdr3_aa: CSVGTPGGGYTF; v_call: TRBV29-1; j_call: TRBJ1-2; clone_size: few; d_call: NA
cdr3_nt: TGTGCCAGCAGCGTAGAGGATCAGGCCTACGAGCAGTACTTC; cdr3_aa: CASSVEDQAYEQYF; v_call: TRBV9; j_call: TRBJ2-7; clone_size: NA; d_call: NA
cdr3_nt: TGTGCCAGCAGCCACCTGGGACAGAACTACGAGCAGTACTTC; cdr3_aa: CASSHLGQNYEQYF; v_call: TRBV5-6; j_call: TRBJ2-7; clone_size: few; d_call: TRBD1
cdr3_nt: TGTGCCAGCAGCTTAGAGGCCGGTAACTACGAGCAGTACTTC; cdr3_aa: CASSLEAGNYEQYF; v_call: TRBV7-2; j_call: TRBJ2-7; clone_size: few; d_call: NA
cdr3_nt: TGTGCCAGCAGCACGGGACTAGCGGGGGTCACAGATACGCAGTATTTT; cdr3_aa: CASSTGLAGVTDTQYF; v_call: TRBV7-8; j_call: TRBJ2-3; clone_size: NA; d_call: TRBD2